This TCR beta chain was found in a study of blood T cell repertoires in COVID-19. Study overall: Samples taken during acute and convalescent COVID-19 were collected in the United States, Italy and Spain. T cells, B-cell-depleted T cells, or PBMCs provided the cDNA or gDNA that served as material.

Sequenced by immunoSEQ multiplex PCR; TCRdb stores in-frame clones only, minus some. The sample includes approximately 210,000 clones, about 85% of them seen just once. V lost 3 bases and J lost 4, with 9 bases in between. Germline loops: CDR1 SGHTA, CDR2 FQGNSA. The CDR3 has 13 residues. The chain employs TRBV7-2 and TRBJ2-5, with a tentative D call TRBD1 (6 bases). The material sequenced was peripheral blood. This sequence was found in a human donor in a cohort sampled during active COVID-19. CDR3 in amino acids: CASSFTGRETQYF. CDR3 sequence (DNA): TGTGCCAGCAGCTTCACAGGGAGAGAGACCCAGTACTTC. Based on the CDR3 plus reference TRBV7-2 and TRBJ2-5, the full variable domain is GAGVSQSPSNKVTEKGKDVELRCDPISGHTALYWYRQSLGQGLEFLIYFQGNSAPDKSGLPSDRFSAERTGGSVSTLTIQRTQQEDSAVYLCASSFTGRETQYFGPGTRLLVL.